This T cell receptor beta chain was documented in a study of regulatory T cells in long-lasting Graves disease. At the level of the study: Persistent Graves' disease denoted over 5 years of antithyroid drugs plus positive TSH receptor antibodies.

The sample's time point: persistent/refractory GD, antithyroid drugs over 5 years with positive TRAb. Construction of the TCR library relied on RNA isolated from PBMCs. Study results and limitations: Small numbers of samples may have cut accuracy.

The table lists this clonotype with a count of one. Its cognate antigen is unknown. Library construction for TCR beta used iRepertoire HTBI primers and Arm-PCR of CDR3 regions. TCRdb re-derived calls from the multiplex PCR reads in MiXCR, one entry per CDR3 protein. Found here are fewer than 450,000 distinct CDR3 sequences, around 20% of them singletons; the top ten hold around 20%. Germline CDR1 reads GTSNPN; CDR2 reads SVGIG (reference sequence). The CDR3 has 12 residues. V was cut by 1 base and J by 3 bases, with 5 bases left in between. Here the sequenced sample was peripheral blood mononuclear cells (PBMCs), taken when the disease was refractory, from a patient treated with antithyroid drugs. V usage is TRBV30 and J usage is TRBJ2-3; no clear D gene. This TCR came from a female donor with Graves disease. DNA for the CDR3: TGTGCCTGGAGTGAAAATACAGATACGCAGTATTTT. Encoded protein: CAWSENTDTQYF.